The next 30 T cell receptor beta chains were all read from a single sample in a study of identical twins. TCRdb redid the calling of the 5' RACE reads with MiXCR, one entry per CDR3 protein. This table has approximately 1.8 million distinct CDR3 sequences, roughly 35% appearing once. Sequences were obtained from cord blood. The source is a newborn girl in good health.

This clonotype appeared a few times. The gene calls are TRBV25-1 and TRBJ1-1; D is unresolved. The V gene's germline CDR1 is MGHDK and CDR2 SYGVNS. This CDR3 has 15 amino acids. Trimming left V 0 bases short and J 2 bases short, with 10 bases between. This CDR3 is CASSEYGQLNTEAFF. The DNA for the CDR3 is TGTGCCAGCAGTGAATATGGGCAACTTAACACTGAAGCTTTCTTT.

This clonotype was recorded many times. The chain couples TRBV10-3 to TRBJ1-2; D call uncertain. Between the trimmed V and J ends, which lost 3 bases and 4 bases, there was a span of 9 bases. The germline V gene has CDR1 ENHRY and CDR2 SYGVKD. The CDR3 has 13 residues. The CDR3 spells CAISDSGTYGYTF. The CDR3 nucleotides read TGTGCCATCAGTGATTCGGGTACCTATGGCTACACCTTC.

The genes are TRBV20-1 and TRBJ2-3; maybe TRBD2 (5 bases). Germline V lookup: CDR1 DFQATT, CDR2 SNEGSKA (reference sequence). The V end lost 3 bases, the J end lost 6 bases, and 10 bases lay between the germline ends. CDR3 length equals 12 residues. CDR3 residues: CSASGDWDTQYF. The CDR3 nucleotides are TGCAGTGCTAGCGGGGATTGGGATACGCAGTATTTT.

J is TRBJ2-7 and V is TRBV7-2, with a weak D call TRBD2 (5 bases). Trimming cost V 7 bases and J 4 bases, with 14 bases left between them. CDR1 is SGHTA and CDR2 is FQGNSA in the germline V gene. This CDR3 region has 13 residues. The CDR3 region has the DNA TGTGCCAGCAAGCTAGCAGGCCGGTACGAGCAGTACTTC. Its translation: CASKLAGRYEQYF. Filled out from reference TRBV7-2 and TRBJ2-7, the complete variable domain reads GAGVSQSPSNKVTEKGKDVELRCDPISGHTALYWYRQSLGQGLEFLIYFQGNSAPDKSGLPSDRFSAERTGGSVSTLTIQRTQQEDSAVYLCASKLAGRYEQYFGPGTRLTVT.

The chain is built from TRBV7-2 and TRBJ2-2; D remains unclear. Looked up from germline, CDR1 is SGHTA and CDR2 is FQGNSA. Trimming left V 1 base short and J 8 bases short, with 14 bases between. CDR3 size: 15 residues. CDR3 amino acids: CASSLGIGPMGELFF. The CDR3 DNA follows: TGTGCCAGCAGCTTAGGGATAGGGCCTATGGGGGAGCTGTTTTTT.

The sample holds a few counts of this clonotype. This chain links TRBV4-2 with TRBJ1-1; 12 bases agree with TRBD1. CDR1 is LGHNA, CDR2 YNFKEQ, per germline. CDR3 length equals 16 residues. J lost 2 bases, V lost 5 bases, and 6 bases had no gene match. The CDR3, as DNA: TGTGCCAGCAGCACCGGGACAGGGGGCCTTAACACTGAAGCTTTCTTT. Encoded protein: CASSTGTGGLNTEAFF.

Worth noting for this clonotype: No conserved phenylalanine or tryptophan ends this CDR3, so it is likely a read error. The genes are TRBV4-2 and TRBJ2-3; D not resolved. Looked up from germline, CDR1 is LGHNA and CDR2 is YNFKEQ. The CDR3 covers 15 residues. V was cut by 2 bases and J by 6 bases, with 15 bases left in between. In nucleotides, the CDR3 is TGTGCCAGCAGCCAAATCGGCGGAAGTGTGGATACGCAGTATTAT. It translates to CASSQIGGSVDTQYY.

This clonotype was seen a few times. The chain combines TRBV12-5 with TRBJ2-5; TRBD1 might be the D (5 bases). This CDR3 contains 15 residues. CDR1 and CDR2 from the germline V gene are LGHNT and FRNRAP. With 3 bases removed from V and 2 bases from J, the gap between germline ends came to 13 bases. In DNA, the CDR3 is TGTGCTAGTGGTTTCACCTCAGGGCCTCAAGAGACCCAGTACTTC. It codes for CASGFTSGPQETQYF.

Only a few counts were recorded for this clonotype. This chain joins TRBV18 and TRBJ2-1; TRBD1 or TRBD2 may be the D gene (5 bases each). In germline, CDR1 is KGHSH, CDR2 LQKENI. The ends were cut back, 1 base at V and 8 bases at J, with 9 bases in the middle. The CDR3 consists of 13 residues. CDR3 DNA: TGTGCCAGCTCACCACTGGGGGTTGATGAGCAGTTCTTC. Protein product: CASSPLGVDEQFF.

Concerning this clonotype itself: A read error may produce the germline difference seen at one junction end. This chain links TRBV20-1 with TRBJ2-5; 8 nucleotides line up with TRBD2. The J call is doubtful: the DNA matches TRBJ2-7 better. The CDR3 is 15 residues long. The V gene's germline CDR1 is DFQATT and CDR2 SNEGSKA (reference sequence). As DNA, the CDR3 is TGCGGTGCTCCTCCTTTAGCGGGGCCGACCTACGAGCAGTACTTC. This sequence encodes CGAPPLAGPTYEQYF.

This clonotype came up a few times. This chain joins TRBV12-3 or TRBV12-4 and TRBJ1-1; 7 nucleotides align to TRBD1. The CDR3 has 16 residues. V shed 5 bases, J shed 3 bases, and the junction held 12 bases outside the gene matches. The CDR3 is CASSPLKGATYTEAFF. In DNA form, the CDR3 reads TGTGCCAGCAGTCCACTCAAGGGGGCCACTTACACTGAAGCTTTCTTT.

This clonotype was detected only a few times. The chain links TRBV27 to TRBJ1-6, with D maybe TRBD1 (5 bases). Germline V gene data show CDR1 as MNHEY and CDR2 as SMNVEV (reference sequence). The V end lost 3 bases, the J end lost 7 bases, and 10 bases lay between the germline ends. CDR3 size: 14 residues. For the CDR3, the DNA is TGTGCCAGCAGTTTGCTAGGGGAAAATTCACCCCTCCACTTT. Protein: CASSLLGENSPLHF.

The V gene is TRBV12-3 or TRBV12-4, the J gene TRBJ1-6, with D hard to call. Deletions cut 3 bases from V and 10 bases from J, with 7 bases between. This CDR3 is built from 12 residues. The CDR3 DNA reads as TGTGCCAGCAGTTTCTCGTTCTCACCCCTCCACTTT. As protein: CASSFSFSPLHF.

This rearrangement joins TRBV27 to TRBJ2-3; D is uncertain. V lost 4 bases, J lost 4 bases, and 15 bases lay in between. The CDR3 consists of 15 residues. In germline, CDR1 is MNHEY, CDR2 SMNVEV (reference sequence). CDR3 nucleotide sequence: TGTGCCAGCAGTTCATCCCCCGCGCTAGCAGATACGCAGTATTTT. Translation gives CASSSSPALADTQYF.

V usage is TRBV6-4 and J usage is TRBJ1-2; 8 bases fit TRBD1. V was pared by 5 bases and J by 4 bases, with 6 bases of the junction left unmatched. The CDR3 has 14 residues. CDR1 is MRHNA and CDR2 is SNTAGT in the germline V gene. CDR3 sequence: CASSRDRNGYGYTF. In nucleotides, the CDR3 is TGTGCCAGCAGTCGGGACAGGAATGGCTATGGCTACACCTTC.

This clonotype was counted between two and nine times. The V call is TRBV5-1, the J call TRBJ1-2; D not resolved. The CDR3 loop spans 14 amino acids. V was clipped by 0 bases and J by 2 bases, with 8 bases between them. CDR1 is SGHRS, CDR2 YFSETQ, per germline. The CDR3 is CASSLANSNYGYTF. DNA for the CDR3: TGCGCCAGCAGCTTGGCCAACAGCAACTATGGCTACACCTTC.

This clonotype was seen a handful of times. V is TRBV7-2 and J is TRBJ2-3; 13 bases are a match to TRBD2. Germline V CDR1 and CDR2: SGHTA, FQGNSA. V lost 6 bases and J lost 6; bases outside the gene matches: 6. This CDR3 has 15 amino acids. CDR3 loop: CASRLAGGRVDTQYF. In DNA form, the CDR3 reads TGTGCCAGCAGACTAGCGGGGGGGCGAGTTGATACGCAGTATTTT.

The V and J genes are TRBV28 and TRBJ2-2; possibly TRBD2 for D (6 bases). The CDR3 totals 17 residues. Trimming pared 6 bases from V and 1 base from J, leaving 18 bases between. Germline V gene sequence: CDR1 MDHEN, CDR2 SYDVKM. The CDR3 DNA is TGTGCCAGCAGGCTTAGGAGGGCTAGCGTGAACACCGGGGAGCTGTTTTTT. Translation gives CASRLRRASVNTGELFF.

The chain links TRBV12-3 or TRBV12-4 to TRBJ2-7, with no clear D. Trimming left V 4 bases short and J 2 bases short, with 18 bases between. The CDR3 is 16 amino acids. CDR3 amino acids: CASSSVSKGSPYEQYF. The CDR3 DNA reads as TGTGCCAGCAGTTCGGTGAGCAAGGGAAGCCCCTACGAGCAGTACTTC.

This clonotype was picked up a small number of times. The rearrangement joins TRBV5-1 to TRBJ1-5; 11 bases agree with TRBD1. CDR3 length equals 16 residues. Trimming cost V 4 bases and J 3 bases; bases outside gene matches: 6. The germline gives CDR1 SGHRS, CDR2 YFSETQ. The chain's CDR3 is CASSALGQGDNQPQHF. As DNA, the CDR3 is TGCGCCAGCAGCGCGCTGGGACAGGGGGACAATCAGCCCCAGCATTTT.

With regard to this clonotype: This sequence may be a read error, since a much larger clone differs from it by one base. This chain connects TRBV25-1 to TRBJ1-2, with D maybe TRBD1 (6 bases). V dropped 4 bases and J dropped 8 bases, with 14 bases sitting between them. The CDR3 totals 13 residues. Germline V CDR1 and CDR2: MGHDK, SYGVNS. The CDR3, as DNA: TGTGCCAGCAGTGGATTGGTACAGGGAGGCTACACCTTC. Its translation is CASSGLVQGGYTF.

V usage is TRBV7-2 and J usage is TRBJ2-1, with 8 bases identical to TRBD2. From germline, CDR1 is SGHTA and CDR2 FQGNSA. V lost 1 base to trimming and J lost 6 bases; unmatched junction nucleotides: 8. The CDR3 is made up of 16 amino acids. DNA of the CDR3: TGTGCCAGCAGCTTAGTCCCAGCGGGAGTCTCCAATGAGCAGTTCTTC. Protein product: CASSLVPAGVSNEQFF.

This clonotype was detected many times. This chain uses TRBV6-5 with TRBJ2-7; D tentatively fits TRBD1 or TRBD2 (6 bases each). Germline V gene sequence: CDR1 MNHEY, CDR2 SVGAGI. Trimming took off 2 bases at V and 5 bases at J, with 10 bases between the two ends. The CDR3 is 13 amino acids. This CDR3 reads CASSYLGGNEQYF. The CDR3 region has the DNA TGTGCCAGCAGTTACCTAGGGGGGAACGAGCAGTACTTC.

The chain uses TRBV20-1 and TRBJ1-1; possibly TRBD1 for D (6 bases). Germline V gives CDR1 DFQATT, CDR2 SNEGSKA (reference sequence). This CDR3 region has 13 residues. V was clipped by 3 bases and J by 0 bases, with 8 bases between them. The CDR3 region is CSASPGVNTEAFF. CDR3 sequence (DNA): TGCAGTGCTAGTCCAGGGGTGAACACTGAAGCTTTCTTT.

This clonotype was counted ten times or more. The chain links TRBV12-3 or TRBV12-4 to TRBJ2-3; D call uncertain. The CDR3 has 13 amino acids. The V end lost 10 bases, the J end lost 2 bases, and 13 bases lay between the germline ends. CDR3 region: CATSYLATDTQYF. The CDR3 DNA reads as TGTGCCACCTCCTATTTGGCCACAGATACGCAGTATTTT.

This chain uses TRBV28 with TRBJ2-1; 9 bases line up with TRBD1. Germline loops: CDR1 MDHEN, CDR2 SYDVKM. V was pared by 5 bases and J by 16 bases, with 18 bases of the junction left unmatched. The length of the CDR3 is 15 residues. CDR3 DNA sequence: TGTGCCAGCAGTCTGGGGGACAGGGAATCAAATGAAGCTTTCTTC. Translating it yields CASSLGDRESNEAFF. Variable domain in full (rest from reference TRBV28 and TRBJ2-1): DVKVTQSSRYLVKRTGEKVFLECVQDMDHENMFWYRQDPGLGLRLIYFSYDVKMKEKGDIPEGYSVSREKKERFSLILESASTNQTSMYLCASSLGDRESNEAFFGPGTRLTVL.

This clonotype was detected a few times. The J gene is TRBJ1-1, the V gene TRBV5-6, with D unresolved. The CDR3 runs to 18 residues. The germline V and J ends were trimmed by 4 bases and 0 bases, with 22 bases remaining between them. Germline V gene lookup returns CDR1 SGHDT and CDR2 YYEEEE. This CDR3 is CASSPTRRALPVNTEAFF. CDR3 nucleotides: TGTGCCAGCAGCCCTACCCGACGCGCCCTTCCCGTGAACACTGAAGCTTTCTTT.

This clonotype came up once. The chain recombines TRBV10-2 with TRBJ1-1; D is uncertain. V lost 8 bases and J lost 0, with 19 bases in between. Germline assignment: CDR1 WSHSY and CDR2 SAAADI. The CDR3 extends over 16 amino acids. CDR3 DNA sequence: TGCGCCAGCGGAGAAGAAGGAAGGGAATTGAACACTGAAGCTTTCTTT. Translated: CASGEEGRELNTEAFF.

The chain joins TRBV5-1 to TRBJ1-6, with unresolved D. CDR3 length: 15 amino acids. Trimming pared 0 bases from V and 5 bases from J, leaving 9 bases between. Germline CDR1 SGHRS, CDR2 YFSETQ. The CDR3, as DNA: TGCGCCAGCAGCTTGGAGACGGACCATAATTCACCCCTCCACTTT. Translation: CASSLETDHNSPLHF.

This clonotype was found a few times. The genes are TRBV11-3 and TRBJ2-4; weak D call: TRBD1 (5 bases). The V and J ends lost 3 bases and 3 bases respectively, with 9 bases between them. This CDR3 is 14 amino acids long. CDR1 is SGHNT, CDR2 YENEEA, per germline. The CDR3 DNA is TGTGCCAGCAGCTTGGCAGGGTACAAAAACATTCAGTACTTC. This encodes CASSLAGYKNIQYF.